This T cell receptor beta chain was obtained from a study of CD8 T cells in ankylosing spondylitis. TCRdb reprocessed the 5' RACE reads via MiXCR and lists one record per CDR3 protein. The table records about 150,000 distinct CDR3 sequences, about a third of them present only once. In this sample, this clonotype is medium-sized (0.01 to 0.1%). Antigen specificity is unknown. Germline CDR1 reads SGHTA; CDR2 reads FQGNSA. The CDR3 loop spans 11 amino acids. With 4 bases removed from V and 6 bases from J, the gap between germline ends came to 3 bases. Study-wide findings and caveats: Significant enrichment of disease-linked clones was reportedly seen in matched ankylosing spondylitis synovial fluid. Before this, some motif variants had been reported in reactive arthritis synovial fluid and blood. Several highly homologous variants made up a TCR beta motif, and this motif appeared characteristic of ankylosing spondylitis blood.

The gene calls are TRBV7-2 and TRBJ1-4; D remains ambiguous. The source of this sequence is a male donor with ankylosing spondylitis. Material for sequencing was synovial fluid, either unsorted or a sorted T cell fraction (not recorded which). The CDR3 DNA reads as TGTGCCAGCAGCTCCCATGAAAAACTGTTTTTT. Protein: CASSSHEKLFF.